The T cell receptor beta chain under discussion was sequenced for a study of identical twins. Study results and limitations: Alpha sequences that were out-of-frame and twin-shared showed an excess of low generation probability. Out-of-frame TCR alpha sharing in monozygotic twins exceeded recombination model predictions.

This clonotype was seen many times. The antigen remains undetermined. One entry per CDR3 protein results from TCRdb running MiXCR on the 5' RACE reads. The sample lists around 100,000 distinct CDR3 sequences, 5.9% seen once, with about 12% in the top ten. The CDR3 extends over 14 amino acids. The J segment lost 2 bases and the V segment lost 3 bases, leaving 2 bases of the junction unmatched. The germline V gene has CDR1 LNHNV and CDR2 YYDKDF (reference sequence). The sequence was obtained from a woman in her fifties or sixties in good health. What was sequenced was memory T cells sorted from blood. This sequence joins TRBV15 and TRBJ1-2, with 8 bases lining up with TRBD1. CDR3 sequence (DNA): TGTGCCACCAGCAGTACAGGGGGAAACTATGGCTACACCTTC. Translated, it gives CATSSTGGNYGYTF.